The T cell receptor beta chain described here comes from a study of blood T cell repertoires in COVID-19. Clones were sequenced by immunoSEQ multiplex PCR, and TCRdb holds only the in-frame ones, with some missing. The profile shows about 350,000 clones, more than 75% of them singletons. Germline CDR1 SGDLS, CDR2 YYNGEE. The CDR3 sequence is 16 residues long. Trimming removed 4 bases at V and 8 bases at J, with 22 bases between. Patients of the Seattle cohort, enrolled during active infection, were followed longitudinally. The chain carries TRBV9 and TRBJ2-4, with D maybe TRBD2 (5 bases). The source of this sequence is a woman aged 45-65 years with COVID-19, enrolled during active disease. Specimen: peripheral blood. CDR3 DNA: TGTGCCAGCAGCCCGACGACGATGACGGGGTGGGACATTCAGTACTTC. Encoded protein: CASSPTTMTGWDIQYF.